This record concerns one T cell receptor (beta chain) sequence. The data are from a study of blood T cells in healthy people across ages. The CDR3 spans 14 residues. The V gene lost 0 bases and the J gene lost 1 base, with 8 bases spanning the gap. CDR1 is DFQATT, CDR2 SNEGSKA, per germline (reference sequence). With a J-beta primer mix and a sample-barcoded 5' primer, a second PCR ran about 7 to 12 cycles. Sequencing of every sample gave 2.5 million or more CDR3-containing paired-end reads. TCRdb reanalysed the 5' RACE reads using MiXCR and keeps one entry per CDR3 protein. Counted here are 1.5 million to 2 million distinct CDR3 sequences, 49% occurring once; the ten biggest clones make up approximately 2.1%.

Sequences were obtained from blood. The chain joins TRBV20-1 to TRBJ2-3, with a tentative D call TRBD2 (5 bases). The clonotype comes from a woman in her thirties or forties in good health. Written as DNA, the CDR3 is TGCAGTGCTAGAGATAAGAGGGGCACAGATACGCAGTATTTT. Its protein is CSARDKRGTDTQYF.